The T cell receptor (beta chain) described here comes from a study of blood T cell repertoires in COVID-19. Germline V gene lookup returns CDR1 SGHTA and CDR2 FQGNSA. The CDR3 spans 13 residues. V lost 3 bases to trimming and J lost 5 bases; unmatched junction nucleotides: 2. This clone was counted once. Original processing methods: Counts of nucleated cells, estimated from reference gene primer amplification, were obtained. Data came from immunoSEQ multiplex PCR; TCRdb stores just in-frame clones and leaves some out. The D gene and trimming were derived from the DNA, and the V and J assignments and clone size from that table. The sample includes roughly 60,000 clones, roughly 72% of them seen just once.

This sequence originates from a woman in her 70s with COVID-19, enrolled during active disease. This chain joins TRBV7-2 and TRBJ1-1; TRBD1 matches at 8 bases. Sequencing was carried out using peripheral blood. The CDR3 protein is CASSLDRVTEAFF. Here the CDR3 DNA reads TGTGCCAGCAGCTTGGACAGGGTAACTGAAGCTTTCTTT.